Listed below are T cell receptor beta chains from one sample, sequenced in a study of control samples from healthy donors and cancer patients. TCRdb keeps only in-frame clones here, not all; method: immunoSEQ multiplex PCR. The sample shows about 120,000 clones, 70% to 90% of them seen only once. Sequencing was performed on blood. These receptors came from a man aged 55-75 years in good health. Each CDR3 is given with its conserved first and last residue. Fields, in order: D gene, J gene, V gene, clone size, CDR3 protein, CDR3 DNA. The D gene is left open where the match is weak. The listing skips clone size in some rows; elsewhere it reads once, few, many or a size class.

-,TRBJ1-3,TRBV4-3,-,CASSQYRSGNTIYF,TGCGCCAGCAGCCAATACCGATCCGGAAACACCATATATTTT
-,TRBJ1-2,TRBV27,-,CASSLLGDDYGYTF,TGTGCCAGCAGTTTACTGGGGGACGACTATGGCTACACCTTC
TRBD1,TRBJ2-2,TRBV24-1,-,CATSDPRQGPNTGELFF,TGTGCCACCAGTGATCCCAGACAGGGCCCGAACACCGGGGAGCTGTTTTTT
TRBD1,TRBJ2-1,TRBV28,-,CASLRQGALYEQFF,TGTGCCAGCCTTAGACAGGGGGCTTTATATGAGCAGTTCTTC
-,TRBJ2-7,TRBV7-8,-,CASSSSSVSYEQYF,TGTGCCAGCAGTTCCTCTAGCGTATCATACGAGCAGTACTTC
TRBD2,TRBJ2-7,TRBV9,few,CASSISGVPGEQYF,TGTGCCAGCAGCATTAGCGGGGTGCCAGGGGAGCAGTACTTC
-,TRBJ2-7,TRBV14,-,CASSHLSLRFSGEQYF,TGTGCCAGCAGCCATTTGAGTTTGAGGTTTTCAGGCGAGCAGTACTTC
-,TRBJ1-5,TRBV30,-,CAWSDNIGNQPQHF,TGTGCCTGGAGTGACAATATAGGCAATCAGCCCCAGCATTTT
TRBD1,TRBJ1-4,TRBV6-5,-,CASSYDGTAPEKLFF,TGTGCCAGCAGTTACGACGGGACAGCTCCTGAAAAACTGTTTTTT
-,TRBJ1-1,TRBV19,-,CASSEGRNTEAFF,TGTGCCAGTAGTGAGGGGCGGAACACTGAAGCTTTCTTT
TRBD1,TRBJ2-3,TRBV5-1,-,CASSWGRTGDTDTQYF,TGCGCCAGCAGCTGGGGAAGGACAGGGGACACAGATACGCAGTATTTT
-,TRBJ1-6,TRBV28,-,CASSFKGRNNSPLHF,TGTGCCAGCAGTTTTAAAGGCAGAAACAATTCACCCCTCCACTTT
-,TRBJ2-5,TRBV15,-,CATSRVGQWETQYF,TGTGCCACCAGCAGAGTAGGACAGTGGGAGACCCAGTACTTC
-,TRBJ2-2,TRBV7-2,-,CASSQQFAGELFF,TGTGCCAGCAGCCAGCAGTTTGCCGGGGAGCTGTTTTTT
TRBD1,TRBJ1-1,TRBV3-1/TRBV3-2,-,CASSRGQGNTEAFF,TGTGCCAGCAGCCGTGGACAGGGAAACACTGAAGCTTTCTTT
TRBD1,TRBJ1-2,TRBV28,once,CASSGTGSMRGGYTF,TGTGCCAGCAGCGGGACAGGGAGTATGCGTGGTGGCTACACCTTC
TRBD1,TRBJ2-7,TRBV11-2,-,CATPGQSSYEQYF,TGTGCCACCCCGGGACAGAGCTCCTACGAGCAGTACTTC
-,TRBJ2-3,TRBV12-3/TRBV12-4,-,CASGQSNTDTQYF,TGTGCCAGCGGGCAGTCCAACACAGATACGCAGTATTTT
-,TRBJ1-1,TRBV12-3/TRBV12-4,-,CASTITTNPEAFF,TGTGCCAGCACGATTACCACTAATCCTGAAGCTTTCTTT
TRBD1,TRBJ2-5,TRBV11-2,-,CASSRPGQYQETQYF,TGTGCCAGCAGCCGTCCGGGACAGTATCAAGAGACCCAGTACTTC
-,TRBJ2-3,TRBV2,once,CASRNGLETDTQYF,TGTGCCAGCCGAAACGGGTTGGAAACAGATACGCAGTATTTT
-,TRBJ2-5,TRBV5-4,-,CASSRQVQETQYF,TGTGCCAGCAGTCGACAGGTTCAAGAGACCCAGTACTTC
-,TRBJ1-1,TRBV28,-,CASSFGGLRTEAFF,TGTGCCAGCAGTTTTGGGGGCTTGAGGACTGAAGCTTTCTTT
TRBD1,TRBJ2-7,TRBV7-9,-,CASSRDRGGSYEQYF,TGTGCCAGCAGCAGAGACAGGGGGGGCTCCTACGAGCAGTACTTC
-,TRBJ2-7,TRBV6-2/TRBV6-3,-,CASSRSYEQYF,TGTGCCAGCAGCCGTTCCTACGAGCAGTACTTC
TRBD1,TRBJ1-6,TRBV4-1,-,CASSQQQGRGSPLHF,TGCGCCAGCAGCCAACAACAGGGGCGGGGGTCACCCCTCCACTTT
TRBD2,TRBJ2-3,TRBV19,-,CASTGSGGFGDTQYF,TGTGCCAGTACCGGGAGCGGGGGCTTTGGAGATACGCAGTATTTT
-,TRBJ1-5,TRBV18,-,CASSTGYDGNQPQHF,TGTGCCAGCTCGACCGGGTATGATGGCAATCAGCCCCAGCATTTT
-,TRBJ1-1,TRBV10-2,-,CASSESLRANTEAFF,TGCGCCAGCAGTGAGTCGCTGCGGGCGAACACTGAAGCTTTCTTT
-,TRBJ1-6,TRBV4-2,-,CASSQELGTRSSYNSPLHF,TGTGCCAGCAGCCAAGAACTCGGGACAAGGAGCTCCTATAATTCACCCCTCCACTTT
TRBD2,TRBJ2-3,TRBV6-2/TRBV6-3,-,CASSYLGGAQYF,TGTGCCAGCAGTTACCTGGGAGGGGCGCAGTATTTT
-,TRBJ2-7,TRBV14,-,CASSQVAASSYEQYF,TGTGCCAGCAGCCAAGTTGCGGCAAGCTCCTACGAGCAGTACTTC
TRBD1,TRBJ2-5,TRBV6-5,-,CASMSGQGLQETQYF,TGTGCCAGCATGTCCGGACAGGGGCTTCAAGAGACCCAGTACTTC
-,TRBJ1-5,TRBV19,-,CASSPQGNSNQPQHF,TGTGCCAGTAGTCCCCAGGGTAATAGCAATCAGCCCCAGCATTTT
-,TRBJ2-2,TRBV4-3,-,CASSQVEGSGELFF,TGCGCCAGCAGCCAAGTCGAGGGGTCCGGGGAGCTGTTTTTT
-,TRBJ1-2,TRBV7-9,few,CASSPADGYTF,TGTGCCAGCAGCCCCGCCGATGGCTACACCTTC
-,TRBJ1-4,TRBV19,-,CASSIRSGFLTNEKLFF,TGTGCCAGTAGTATCCGTTCGGGGTTTCTCACTAATGAAAAACTGTTTTTT
-,TRBJ1-1,TRBV14,-,CASSQRTTRGTEAFF,TGTGCCAGCAGCCAAAGAACAACCCGGGGCACTGAAGCTTTCTTT
-,TRBJ1-2,TRBV20-1,-,CSARPGYGYTF,TGCAGTGCTAGACCGGGCTATGGCTACACCTTC
-,TRBJ1-2,TRBV3-1/TRBV3-2,-,CASSQGEITYGYTF,TGTGCCAGCAGCCAAGGAGAAATCACCTATGGCTACACCTTC
-,TRBJ1-2,TRBV12-3/TRBV12-4,-,CASSTTNYGYTF,TGTGCCAGCAGTACAACCAACTATGGCTACACCTTC
TRBD2,TRBJ2-5,TRBV28,-,CASSHPRTSGGPQETQYF,TGTGCCAGCAGCCACCCCAGGACTAGCGGGGGTCCTCAAGAGACCCAGTACTTC
TRBD2,TRBJ2-1,TRBV7-2,-,CASSLGVGGGTGYNEQFF,TGTGCCAGCAGCTTAGGGGTTGGCGGGGGTACTGGTTACAATGAGCAGTTCTTC
-,TRBJ2-3,TRBV30,-,CAWRRPATDTQYF,TGTGCCTGGAGGAGGCCGGCCACAGATACGCAGTATTTT
-,TRBJ2-1,TRBV24-1,-,CATSDVYNEQFF,TGTGCCACCAGTGACGTCTACAATGAGCAGTTCTTC
-,TRBJ2-1,TRBV5-6,-,CASSPVSRGGEQFF,TGTGCCAGCAGCCCGGTGTCGAGGGGGGGCGAGCAGTTCTTC